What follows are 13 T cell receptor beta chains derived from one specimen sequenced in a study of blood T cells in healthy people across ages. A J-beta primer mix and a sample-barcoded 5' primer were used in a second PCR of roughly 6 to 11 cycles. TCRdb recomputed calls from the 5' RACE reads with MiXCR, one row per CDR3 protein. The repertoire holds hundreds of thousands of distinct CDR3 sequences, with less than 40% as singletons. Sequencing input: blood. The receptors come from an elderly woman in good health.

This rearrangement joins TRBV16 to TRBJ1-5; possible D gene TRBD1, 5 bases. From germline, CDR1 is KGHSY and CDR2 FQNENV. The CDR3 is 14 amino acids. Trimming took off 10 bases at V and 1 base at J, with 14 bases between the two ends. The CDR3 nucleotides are TGTGCCACCCAGACGGGGGTAAGCAATCAGCCCCAGCATTTT. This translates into CATQTGVSNQPQHF.

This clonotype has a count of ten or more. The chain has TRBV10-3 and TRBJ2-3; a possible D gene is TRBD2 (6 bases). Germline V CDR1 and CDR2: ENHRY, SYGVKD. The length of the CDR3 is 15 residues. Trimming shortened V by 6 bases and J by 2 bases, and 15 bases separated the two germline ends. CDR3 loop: CAIRTGLPNTDTQYF. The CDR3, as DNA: TGTGCCATCAGAACGGGACTTCCAAACACAGATACGCAGTATTTT.

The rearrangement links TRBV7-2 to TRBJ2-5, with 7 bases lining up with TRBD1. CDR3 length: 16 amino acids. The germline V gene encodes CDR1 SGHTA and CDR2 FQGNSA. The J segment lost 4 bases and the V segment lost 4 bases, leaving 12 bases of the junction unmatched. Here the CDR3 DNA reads TGTGCCAGCAGCTATTTCCTGGGCCCAGGGGGAGAGACCCAGTACTTC. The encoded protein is CASSYFLGPGGETQYF.

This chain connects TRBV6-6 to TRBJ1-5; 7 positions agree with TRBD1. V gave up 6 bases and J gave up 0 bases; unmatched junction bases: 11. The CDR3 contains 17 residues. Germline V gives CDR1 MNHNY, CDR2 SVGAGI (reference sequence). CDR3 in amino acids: CASSTARGTDSNQPQHF. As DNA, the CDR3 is TGTGCCAGCAGCACCGCAAGGGGGACAGATAGCAATCAGCCCCAGCATTTT.

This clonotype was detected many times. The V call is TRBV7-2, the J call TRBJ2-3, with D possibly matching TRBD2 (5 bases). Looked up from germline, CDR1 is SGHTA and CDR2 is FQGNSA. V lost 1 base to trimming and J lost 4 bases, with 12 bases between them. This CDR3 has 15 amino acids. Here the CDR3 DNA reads TGTGCCAGCAGCTTAGGTCCGGGGATCGCAGATACGCAGTATTTT. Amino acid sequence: CASSLGPGIADTQYF.

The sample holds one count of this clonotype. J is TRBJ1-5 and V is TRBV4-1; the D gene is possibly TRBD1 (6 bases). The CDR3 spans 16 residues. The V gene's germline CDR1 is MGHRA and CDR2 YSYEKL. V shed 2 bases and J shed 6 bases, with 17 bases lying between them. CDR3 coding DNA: TGCGCCAGCAGCCAATCCCGGGCGGGAGGGGGTCAGCCCCAGCATTTT. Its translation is CASSQSRAGGGQPQHF.

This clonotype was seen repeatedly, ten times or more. The chain's CDR3 is CASSPRRMNWNYGYTF. CDR3 bases: TGTGCCAGCAGTCCGCGACGAATGAATTGGAACTATGGCTACACCTTC. The chain employs TRBV6-2 or TRBV6-3 and TRBJ1-2; D remains ambiguous. The CDR3 contains 16 residues. With 5 bases removed from V and 2 bases from J, the gap between germline ends came to 18 bases. Looked up from germline, CDR1 is MNHEY and CDR2 is SVGEGT.

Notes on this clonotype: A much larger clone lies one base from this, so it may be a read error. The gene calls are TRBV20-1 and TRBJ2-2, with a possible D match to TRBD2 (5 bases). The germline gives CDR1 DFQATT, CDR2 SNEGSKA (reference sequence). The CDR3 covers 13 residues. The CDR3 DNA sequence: TGCAGTGCTAGACATCCGAACACCGGGGAGCGGTTTTTT. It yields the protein CSARHPNTGERFF.

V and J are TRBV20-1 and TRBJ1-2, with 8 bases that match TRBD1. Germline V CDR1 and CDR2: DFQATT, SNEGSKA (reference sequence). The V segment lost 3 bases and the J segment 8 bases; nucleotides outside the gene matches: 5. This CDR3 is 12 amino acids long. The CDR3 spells CSASGDRLGYTF. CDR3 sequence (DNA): TGCAGTGCTAGTGGGGACAGGCTCGGCTACACCTTC.

The CDR3: CASSLLPAYSGGQFF. The CDR3 DNA reads as TGTGCCAGCAGCCTCCTCCCGGCATACAGCGGTGGGCAGTTCTTC. V is TRBV6-5 and J is TRBJ2-1; maybe TRBD2 (5 bases). V was shortened by 6 bases and J by 12 bases, with 24 bases between the two germline ends. The CDR3 has 15 residues. Germline CDR1 MNHEY, CDR2 SVGAGI.

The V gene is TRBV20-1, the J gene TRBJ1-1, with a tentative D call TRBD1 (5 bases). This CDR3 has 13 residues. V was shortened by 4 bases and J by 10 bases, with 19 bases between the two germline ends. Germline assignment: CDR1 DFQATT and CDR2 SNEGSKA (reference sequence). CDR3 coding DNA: TGCAGTGCTAATCAGGCAGCAGGGCGGGGAGCTTTCTTT. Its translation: CSANQAAGRGAFF.

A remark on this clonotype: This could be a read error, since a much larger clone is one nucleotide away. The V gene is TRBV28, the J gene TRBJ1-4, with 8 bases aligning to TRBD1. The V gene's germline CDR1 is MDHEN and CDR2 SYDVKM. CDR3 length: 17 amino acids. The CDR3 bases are TGTGCCTGCAGTTCTTATCAAGGGACAGGCAAAAATGAAAAACTGTTTTTT. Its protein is CACSSYQGTGKNEKLFF.

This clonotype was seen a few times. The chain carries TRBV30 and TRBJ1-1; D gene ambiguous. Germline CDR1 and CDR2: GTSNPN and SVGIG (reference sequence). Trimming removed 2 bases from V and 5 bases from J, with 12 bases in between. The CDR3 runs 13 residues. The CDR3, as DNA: TGTGCCTGGAGTAGGGTAGTGGGGACTGAAGCTTTCTTT. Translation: CAWSRVVGTEAFF.